The 23 T cell receptor beta chains below were found in one sample sequenced in a study of cytomegalovirus exposure and HLA in healthy donors. Amplification used 60 Vbeta primers and 13 Jbeta primers. The protocol was immunoSEQ multiplex PCR, while the TCRdb copy is restricted to in-frame clones and leaves out a portion. The table lists roughly 63,000 clones, roughly 70% of them singletons. The sequenced sample was PBMCs. Every receptor here comes from a man over 45 in good health and CMV-seropositive.

V is TRBV27 and J is TRBJ2-1; D is undetermined. The CDR3 has 13 residues. In germline, CDR1 is MNHEY, CDR2 SMNVEV (reference sequence). The ends were cut back, 2 bases at V and 4 bases at J, with 6 bases in the middle. The CDR3 nucleotides read TGTGCCAGCAGTTTACGACATTACAATGAGCAGTTCTTC. Protein sequence: CASSLRHYNEQFF.

The V and J genes are TRBV4-1 and TRBJ1-2; D perhaps matches TRBD1 (6 bases). The germline V gene has CDR1 MGHRA and CDR2 YSYEKL. V lost 6 bases and J 7 bases, leaving 21 bases between the germline ends. This CDR3 region has 15 residues. The CDR3 here is CASRSPGTTMSGYTF. The CDR3 DNA reads TGCGCCAGCAGGAGTCCCGGGACAACTATGTCTGGCTACACCTTC.

The rearrangement links TRBV30 to TRBJ2-2, with unresolved D. The CDR3 consists of 13 residues. V dropped 2 bases and J dropped 6 bases, with 10 bases sitting between them. Germline V lookup: CDR1 GTSNPN, CDR2 SVGIG (reference sequence). The CDR3 loop reads CAWSMSVSGELFF. In DNA form, the CDR3 reads TGTGCCTGGAGTATGTCGGTGTCCGGGGAGCTGTTTTTT.

The chain has TRBV5-1 and TRBJ1-1; possibly TRBD1 for D (5 bases). The ends were cut back, 0 bases at V and 4 bases at J, with 16 bases in the middle. The CDR3 totals 16 residues. CDR1 and CDR2 (germline): SGHRS, YFSETQ. In DNA form, the CDR3 reads TGCGCCAGCAGCTTGGCGCTCCAGGGTATGGGCACTGAAGCTTTCTTT. This sequence encodes CASSLALQGMGTEAFF.

The rearrangement uses TRBV7-3 and TRBJ2-5; 8 bases match TRBD1. The junction had 6 bases not matched to a gene; V was cut back by 2 bases and J by 4 bases. Germline lookup yields CDR1 SGHTA and CDR2 FQGTGA. The CDR3 is made up of 15 amino acids. The CDR3 loop reads CASSLQPGQGETQYF. In DNA, the CDR3 is TGTGCCAGCAGCTTACAACCCGGACAGGGAGAGACCCAGTACTTC.

The rearrangement joins TRBV2 to TRBJ1-1; 8 bases match TRBD1. V lost 8 bases, J lost 7 bases, and 9 bases stayed unmatched. The CDR3 has 13 amino acids. The germline CDR1 and CDR2 sequences are SNHLY and FYNNEI. The CDR3 is CASARGQALEAFF. The CDR3 DNA is TGTGCCAGCGCGCGGGGACAGGCCCTTGAAGCTTTCTTT.

The V gene is TRBV10-1, the J gene TRBJ2-3, with D perhaps TRBD1 (5 bases). Looked up from germline, CDR1 is WNHNN and CDR2 is SYGVQD (reference sequence). V was trimmed by 2 bases and J by 3 bases, leaving 6 bases between them. CDR3 length equals 13 residues. This CDR3 reads CASSEGATDTQYF. The CDR3 DNA reads as TGCGCCAGCAGTGAGGGGGCGACAGATACGCAGTATTTT.

V usage is TRBV4-3 and J usage is TRBJ2-3; D unclear. V was cut by 4 bases and J by 4 bases, with 15 bases left in between. Germline-derived CDR1 and CDR2 are LGHNA and YSLEER. The CDR3 runs 15 residues. The CDR3 loop reads CASSPHSPSADTQYF. DNA of the CDR3: TGCGCCAGCAGCCCCCATTCTCCAAGCGCAGATACGCAGTATTTT.

V gene TRBV27 combines with J gene TRBJ1-4; a possible D gene is TRBD1 (6 bases). V dropped 6 bases and J dropped 5 bases, with 19 bases sitting between them. Germline-derived CDR1 and CDR2 are MNHEY and SMNVEV (reference sequence). The CDR3 consists of 16 residues. CDR3 nucleotides: TGTGCCAGCAGCATCAAACAGGGCCTGCTAAATGAAAAACTGTTTTTT. Protein: CASSIKQGLLNEKLFF.

The genes are TRBV10-2 and TRBJ2-7, with D maybe TRBD1 (6 bases). CDR3 length: 15 residues. CDR1 and CDR2 from the germline V gene are WSHSY and SAAADI. Trimming cost V 4 bases and J 2 bases, with 15 bases left between them. CDR3 region: CASSGTDLLTYEQYF. The DNA for the CDR3 is TGCGCCAGCAGTGGGACAGATCTCCTCACCTACGAGCAGTACTTC.

Only one count was recorded for this clone. The chain recombines TRBV28 with TRBJ1-1, with D uncertain. The V gene lost 7 bases and the J gene lost 8 bases, with 11 bases spanning the gap. CDR1 MDHEN and CDR2 SYDVKM come from the germline V gene. This CDR3 has 11 residues. The CDR3 DNA is TGTGCCAGCATATTCGGGTCCGAAGCTTTCTTT. The encoded protein is CASIFGSEAFF.

The chain links TRBV25-1 to TRBJ1-2, with a tentative D call TRBD1 (5 bases). The CDR3 spans 15 residues. Germline CDR1 is MGHDK and CDR2 is SYGVNS. Trimming pared 2 bases from V and 8 bases from J, leaving 18 bases between. CDR3 residues: CASSEGPVGVKGYTF. The CDR3 nucleotides are TGTGCCAGCAGTGAAGGACCGGTAGGGGTGAAAGGCTACACCTTC.

This clone was recorded a few times. This rearrangement joins TRBV5-6 to TRBJ2-1; 10 positions agree with TRBD2. V trimming: 0 bases; J trimming: 4 bases; junction bases outside the gene matches: 4. CDR3 length: 16 residues. Germline lookup yields CDR1 SGHDT and CDR2 YYEEEE. CDR3 residues: CASSLGGLAVYNEQFF. CDR3 nucleotide sequence: TGTGCCAGCAGCTTGGGAGGACTAGCGGTATACAATGAGCAGTTCTTC.

The J gene is TRBJ2-3, the V gene TRBV14, with D possibly being TRBD2 (5 bases). Germline values: CDR1 SGHDN, CDR2 FVKESK. The V end was cut by 2 bases, the J end by 1 base, with 10 bases between. The CDR3 loop spans 15 amino acids. The CDR3 reads CASSQSGQRTDTQYF. Written as DNA, the CDR3 is TGTGCCAGCAGCCAAAGCGGTCAACGCACAGATACGCAGTATTTT.

The CDR3 DNA reads TGTGCCAGCATCCTGGGCGCCCGGGAGGTATACAATGAGCAGTTCTTC. Translating gives CASILGAREVYNEQFF. The J gene is TRBJ2-1, the V gene TRBV7-7; 7 bases agree with TRBD2. This CDR3 spans 16 amino acids. J gave up 4 bases and V 7 bases, and 13 bases lay outside the gene matches. Germline V gene data show CDR1 as SSHAT and CDR2 as FNYEAQ (reference sequence).

The chain is built from TRBV7-2 and TRBJ1-1; D unresolved. CDR3 length: 14 residues. Germline loops: CDR1 SGHTA, CDR2 FQGNSA. V lost 1 base, J lost 0 bases, and 6 bases lay in between. CDR3 in amino acids: CASSLVTLNTEAFF. The CDR3 nucleotides read TGTGCCAGCAGCTTAGTGACATTGAACACTGAAGCTTTCTTT.

The chain combines TRBV9 with TRBJ2-3; D ambiguous. V shed 3 bases and J shed 1 base, with 9 bases lying between them. CDR1 SGDLS and CDR2 YYNGEE come from the germline V gene. This CDR3 has 14 residues. CDR3 sequence: CASSERSRTDTQYF. The CDR3 coding sequence is TGTGCCAGCAGCGAAAGAAGCCGCACAGATACGCAGTATTTT.

This sequence joins TRBV4-3 and TRBJ2-2; D call uncertain. V lost 3 bases, J lost 0 bases, and 11 bases lay in between. CDR3 length: 16 amino acids. The germline V gene encodes CDR1 LGHNA and CDR2 YSLEER. CDR3 residues: CASSHPAYPNTGELFF. DNA of the CDR3: TGCGCCAGCAGCCATCCCGCCTACCCGAACACCGGGGAGCTGTTTTTT.

This chain joins TRBV28 and TRBJ2-6, with D tentatively TRBD1 (6 bases). The CDR3 has 15 amino acids. The V gene's germline CDR1 is MDHEN and CDR2 SYDVKM. Between the trimmed V and J ends, which lost 7 bases and 1 base, there was a span of 11 bases. CDR3 amino acids: CASTKGESGANVLTF. CDR3 nucleotides: TGTGCCAGCACCAAGGGGGAATCTGGGGCCAACGTCCTGACTTTC.

The chain combines TRBV4-1 with TRBJ1-4; D is undetermined. This CDR3 comprises 16 residues. Per germline, CDR1 MGHRA and CDR2 YSYEKL. V lost 3 bases and J lost 6, with 17 bases in between. The CDR3 loop is CASSQTTGRRDEKLFF. The CDR3 DNA sequence: TGCGCCAGCAGCCAGACCACCGGAAGGAGGGATGAAAAACTGTTTTTT.

The rearrangement uses TRBV14 and TRBJ2-6; D not certain. The CDR3 totals 14 residues. The germline V gene has CDR1 SGHDN and CDR2 FVKESK. Trimming removed 2 bases from V and 1 base from J, with 3 bases in between. This CDR3 reads CASSQLSGANVLTF. CDR3 nucleotides: TGTGCCAGCAGCCAACTATCTGGGGCCAACGTCCTGACTTTC.

This clone has only one observation. This chain connects TRBV19 to TRBJ1-6; D not resolved. V gave up 7 bases and J gave up 9 bases, with 19 bases separating them. The CDR3 consists of 15 residues. Per the germline V gene, CDR1 is LNHDA and CDR2 is SQIVND (reference sequence). The CDR3 here is CASNSAGAPPSPLHF. CDR3 in DNA: TGTGCCAGTAATTCGGCAGGCGCCCCCCCTTCACCCCTCCACTTT.

This clone has only one observation. The gene calls are TRBV5-1 and TRBJ1-4, with TRBD1 matching over 9 bases. With 5 bases clipped from V and 6 bases from J, the junction kept 8 bases outside the gene matches. The CDR3 loop spans 15 amino acids. The germline CDR1 and CDR2 sequences are SGHRS and YFSETQ. The CDR3 bases are TGCGCCAGCAGAGTAACCGGGACAGGGTATGAAAAACTGTTTTTT. Protein product: CASRVTGTGYEKLFF.